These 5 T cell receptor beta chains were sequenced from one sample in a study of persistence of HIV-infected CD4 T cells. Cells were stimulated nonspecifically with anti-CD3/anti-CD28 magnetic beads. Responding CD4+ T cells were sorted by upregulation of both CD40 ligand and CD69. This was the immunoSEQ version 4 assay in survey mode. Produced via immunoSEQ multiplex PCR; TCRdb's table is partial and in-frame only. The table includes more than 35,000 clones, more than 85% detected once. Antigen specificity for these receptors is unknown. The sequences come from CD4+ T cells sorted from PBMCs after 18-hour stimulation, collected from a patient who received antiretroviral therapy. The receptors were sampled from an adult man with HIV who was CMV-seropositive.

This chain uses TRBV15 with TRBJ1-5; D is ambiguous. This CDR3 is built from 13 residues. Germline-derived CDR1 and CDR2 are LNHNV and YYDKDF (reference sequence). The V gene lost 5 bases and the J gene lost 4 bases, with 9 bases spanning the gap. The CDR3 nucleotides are TGTGCCACCAGCTTGACCAATAATCAGCCCCAGCATTTT. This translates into CATSLTNNQPQHF.

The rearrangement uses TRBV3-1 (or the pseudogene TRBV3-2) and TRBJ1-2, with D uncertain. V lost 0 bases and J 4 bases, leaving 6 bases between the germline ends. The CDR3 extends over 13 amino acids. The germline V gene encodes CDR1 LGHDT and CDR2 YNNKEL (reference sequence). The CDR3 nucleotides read TGTGCCAGCAGCCAAGAAGGGTCCTATGGCTACACCTTC. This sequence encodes CASSQEGSYGYTF.

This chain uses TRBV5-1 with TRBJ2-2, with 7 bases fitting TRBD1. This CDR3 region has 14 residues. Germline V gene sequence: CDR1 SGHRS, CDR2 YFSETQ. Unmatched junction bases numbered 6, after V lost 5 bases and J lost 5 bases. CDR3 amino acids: CASSSGGYTGELFF. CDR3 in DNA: TGCGCCAGCAGTTCAGGGGGTTATACCGGGGAGCTGTTTTTT.

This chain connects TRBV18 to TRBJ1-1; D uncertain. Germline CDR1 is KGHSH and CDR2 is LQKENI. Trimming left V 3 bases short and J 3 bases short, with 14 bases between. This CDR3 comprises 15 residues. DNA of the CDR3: TGTGCCAGCTCACCGCAGTGGAATAGGGACACTGAAGCTTTCTTT. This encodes CASSPQWNRDTEAFF.

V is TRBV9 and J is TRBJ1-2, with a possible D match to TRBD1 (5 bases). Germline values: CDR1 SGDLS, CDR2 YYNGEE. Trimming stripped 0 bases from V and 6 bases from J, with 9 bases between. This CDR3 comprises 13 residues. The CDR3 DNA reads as TGTGCCAGCAGCGTAGAGGCGGGGGATGGCTACACCTTC. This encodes CASSVEAGDGYTF.